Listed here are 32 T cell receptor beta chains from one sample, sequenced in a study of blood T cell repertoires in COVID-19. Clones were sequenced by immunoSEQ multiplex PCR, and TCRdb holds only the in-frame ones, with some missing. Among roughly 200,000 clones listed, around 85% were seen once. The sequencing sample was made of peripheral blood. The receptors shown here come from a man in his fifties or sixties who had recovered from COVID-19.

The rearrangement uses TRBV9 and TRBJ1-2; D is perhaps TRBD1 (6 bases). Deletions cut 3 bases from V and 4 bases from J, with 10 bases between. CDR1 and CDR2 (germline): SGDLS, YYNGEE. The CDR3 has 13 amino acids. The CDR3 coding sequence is TGTGCCAGCAGCGCAGGGGCCAGCTATGGCTACACCTTC. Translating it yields CASSAGASYGYTF.

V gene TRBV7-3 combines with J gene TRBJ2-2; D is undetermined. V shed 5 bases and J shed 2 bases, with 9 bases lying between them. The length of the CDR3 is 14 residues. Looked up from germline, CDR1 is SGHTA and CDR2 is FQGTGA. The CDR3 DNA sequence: TGTGCCAGCAGCCAAGCCCCCAACACCGGGGAGCTGTTTTTT. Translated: CASSQAPNTGELFF.

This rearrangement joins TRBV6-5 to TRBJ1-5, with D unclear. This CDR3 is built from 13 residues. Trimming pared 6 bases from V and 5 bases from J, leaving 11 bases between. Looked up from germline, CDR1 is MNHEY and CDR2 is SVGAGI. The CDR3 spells CASSFNGDQPQHF. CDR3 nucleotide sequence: TGTGCCAGCAGCTTTAACGGGGATCAGCCCCAGCATTTT.

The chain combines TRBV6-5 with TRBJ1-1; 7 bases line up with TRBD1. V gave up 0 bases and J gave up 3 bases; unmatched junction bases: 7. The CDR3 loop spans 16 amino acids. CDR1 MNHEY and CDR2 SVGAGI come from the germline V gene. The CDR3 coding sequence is TGTGCCAGCAGTTACTCGACAGGGTCGAGGGACACTGAAGCTTTCTTT. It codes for CASSYSTGSRDTEAFF.

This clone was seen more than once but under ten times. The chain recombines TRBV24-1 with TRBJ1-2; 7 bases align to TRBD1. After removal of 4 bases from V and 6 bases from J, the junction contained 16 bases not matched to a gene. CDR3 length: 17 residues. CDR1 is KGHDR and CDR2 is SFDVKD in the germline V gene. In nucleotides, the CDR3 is TGTGCCACCAGTGACCCCTCAACAGGGGTCGGGGTTGATGGCTACACCTTC. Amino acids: CATSDPSTGVGVDGYTF.

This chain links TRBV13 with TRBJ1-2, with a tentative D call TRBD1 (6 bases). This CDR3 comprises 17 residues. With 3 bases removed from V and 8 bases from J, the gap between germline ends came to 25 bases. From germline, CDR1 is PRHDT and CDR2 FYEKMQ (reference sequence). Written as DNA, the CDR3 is TGTGCCAGCAGCTTGGGCCCTTTTGGCGGGGGCGTGGAGGGCTACACCTTC. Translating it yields CASSLGPFGGGVEGYTF.

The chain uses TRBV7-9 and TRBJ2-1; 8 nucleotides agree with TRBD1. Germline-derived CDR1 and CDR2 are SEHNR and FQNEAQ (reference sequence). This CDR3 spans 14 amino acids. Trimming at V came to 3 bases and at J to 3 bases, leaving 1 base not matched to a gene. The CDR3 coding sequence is TGTGCCAGCAGCTTGGGGACAGGCTACAATGAGCAGTTCTTC. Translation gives CASSLGTGYNEQFF.

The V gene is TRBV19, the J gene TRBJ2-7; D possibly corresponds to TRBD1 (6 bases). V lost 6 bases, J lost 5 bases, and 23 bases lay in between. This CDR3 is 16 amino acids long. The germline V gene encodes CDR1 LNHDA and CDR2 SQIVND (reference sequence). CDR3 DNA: TGTGCCAGTAGCTCAATGGGGGCAGGGAAGGAGCACGAGCAGTACTTC. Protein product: CASSSMGAGKEHEQYF. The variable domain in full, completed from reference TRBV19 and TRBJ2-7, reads DGGITQSPKYLFRKEGQNVTLSCEQNLNHDAMYWYRQDPGQGLRLIYYSQIVNDFQKGDIAEGYSVSREKKESFPLTVTSAQKNPTAFYLCASSSMGAGKEHEQYFGPGTRLTVT.

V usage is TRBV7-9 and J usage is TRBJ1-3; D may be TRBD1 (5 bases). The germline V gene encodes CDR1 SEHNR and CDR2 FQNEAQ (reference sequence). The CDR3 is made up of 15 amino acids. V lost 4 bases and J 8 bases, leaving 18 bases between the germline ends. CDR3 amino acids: CASSSLDRGLHTIYF. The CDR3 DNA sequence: TGTGCCAGCAGCTCCCTTGATCGGGGACTGCACACCATATATTTT.

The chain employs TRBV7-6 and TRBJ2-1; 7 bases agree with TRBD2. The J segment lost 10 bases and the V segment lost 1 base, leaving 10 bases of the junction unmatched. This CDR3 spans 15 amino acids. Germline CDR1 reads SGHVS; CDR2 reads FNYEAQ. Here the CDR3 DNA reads TGTGCCAGCAGCTTAGGACTAGCTGGGAAGGGCGAGCAGTTCTTC. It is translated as CASSLGLAGKGEQFF.

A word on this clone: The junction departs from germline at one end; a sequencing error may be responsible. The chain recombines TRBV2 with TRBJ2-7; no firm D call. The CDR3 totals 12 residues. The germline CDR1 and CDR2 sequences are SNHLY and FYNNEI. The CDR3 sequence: CASRFDSSEQYF. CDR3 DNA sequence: TGTGCCAGCAGGTTTGACTCCTCCGAGCAGTACTTC.

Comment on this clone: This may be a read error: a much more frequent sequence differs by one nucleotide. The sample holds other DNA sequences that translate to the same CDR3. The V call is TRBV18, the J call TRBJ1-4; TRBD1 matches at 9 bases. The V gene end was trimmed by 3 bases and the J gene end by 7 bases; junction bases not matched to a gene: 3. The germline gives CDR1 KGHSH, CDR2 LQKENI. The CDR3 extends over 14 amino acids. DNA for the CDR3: TGTGCCAGCTCACCGGGACAGGGTGGTGAAAAACTGTTTTTT. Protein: CASSPGQGGEKLFF. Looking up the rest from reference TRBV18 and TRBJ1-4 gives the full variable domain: NAGVMQNPRHLVRRRGQEARLRCSPMKGHSHVYWYRQLPEEGLKFMVYLQKENIIDESGMPKERFSAEFPKEGPSILRIQQVVRGDSAAYFCASSPGQGGEKLFFGSGTQLSVL.

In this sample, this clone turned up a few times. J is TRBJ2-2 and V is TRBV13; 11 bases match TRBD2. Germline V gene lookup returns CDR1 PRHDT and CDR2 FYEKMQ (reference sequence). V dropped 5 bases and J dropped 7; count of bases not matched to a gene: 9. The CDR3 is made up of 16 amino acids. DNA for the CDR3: TGTGCCAGCAGCAAAAGACTAGCGGGAATGGGCGGGGAGCTGTTTTTT. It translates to CASSKRLAGMGGELFF.

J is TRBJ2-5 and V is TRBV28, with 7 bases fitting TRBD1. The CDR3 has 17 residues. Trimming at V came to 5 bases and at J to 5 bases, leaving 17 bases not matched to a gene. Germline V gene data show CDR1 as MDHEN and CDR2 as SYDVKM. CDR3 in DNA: TGTGCCAGCAGTGCCCACAGGGGCGGTATGGTTATGGAGACCCAGTACTTC. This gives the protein CASSAHRGGMVMETQYF.

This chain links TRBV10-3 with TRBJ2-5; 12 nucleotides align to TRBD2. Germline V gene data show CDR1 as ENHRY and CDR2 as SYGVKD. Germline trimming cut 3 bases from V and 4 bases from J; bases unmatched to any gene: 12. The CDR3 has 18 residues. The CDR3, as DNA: TGTGCCATCAGTGAATGGAGACTAGCGGGAGACTTACTAGAGACCCAGTACTTC. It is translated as CAISEWRLAGDLLETQYF.

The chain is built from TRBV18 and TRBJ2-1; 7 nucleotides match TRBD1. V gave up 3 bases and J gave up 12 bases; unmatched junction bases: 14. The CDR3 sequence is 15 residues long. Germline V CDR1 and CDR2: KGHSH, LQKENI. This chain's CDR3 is CASSPQGTELRGQFF. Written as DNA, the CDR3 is TGTGCCAGCTCACCGCAGGGGACAGAGCTACGCGGGCAGTTCTTC.

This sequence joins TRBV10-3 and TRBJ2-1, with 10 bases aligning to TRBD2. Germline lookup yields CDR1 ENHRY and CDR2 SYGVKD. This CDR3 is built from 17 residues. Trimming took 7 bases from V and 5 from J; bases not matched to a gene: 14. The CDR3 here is CAITPDPSGSRDNEQFF. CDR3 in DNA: TGTGCCATCACCCCCGATCCTAGCGGGAGTCGGGACAATGAGCAGTTCTTC.

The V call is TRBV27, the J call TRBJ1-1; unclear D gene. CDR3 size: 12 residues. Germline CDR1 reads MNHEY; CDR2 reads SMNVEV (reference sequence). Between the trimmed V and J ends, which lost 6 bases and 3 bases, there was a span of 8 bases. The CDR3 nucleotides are TGTGCCAGCAGAGACGGGTACACTGAAGCTTTCTTT. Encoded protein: CASRDGYTEAFF.

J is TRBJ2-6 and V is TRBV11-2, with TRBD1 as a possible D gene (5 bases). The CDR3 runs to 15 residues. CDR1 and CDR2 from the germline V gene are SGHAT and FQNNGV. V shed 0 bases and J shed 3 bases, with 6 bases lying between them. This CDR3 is CASSLEGVGANVLTF. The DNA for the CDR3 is TGTGCCAGCAGCTTAGAAGGGGTTGGGGCCAACGTCCTGACTTTC. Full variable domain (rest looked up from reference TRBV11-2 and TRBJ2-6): EAGVAQSPRYKIIEKRQSVAFWCNPISGHATLYWYQQILGQGPKLLIQFQNNGVVDDSQLPKDRFSAERLKGVDSTLKIQPAKLEDSAVYLCASSLEGVGANVLTFGAGSRLTVL.

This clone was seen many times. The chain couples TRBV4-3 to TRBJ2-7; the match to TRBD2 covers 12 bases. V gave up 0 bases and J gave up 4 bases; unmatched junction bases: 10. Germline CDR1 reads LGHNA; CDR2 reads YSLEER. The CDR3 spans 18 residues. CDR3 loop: CASSQETSGSWGPYEQYF. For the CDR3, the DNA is TGCGCCAGCAGCCAAGAGACTAGCGGGAGTTGGGGGCCATACGAGCAGTACTTC.

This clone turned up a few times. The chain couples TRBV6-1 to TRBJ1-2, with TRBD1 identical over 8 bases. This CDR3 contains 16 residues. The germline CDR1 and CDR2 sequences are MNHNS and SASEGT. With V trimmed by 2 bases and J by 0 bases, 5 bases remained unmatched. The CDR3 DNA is TGTGCCAGCAGTGAAAACAGGGGGATGACTAACTATGGCTACACCTTC. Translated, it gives CASSENRGMTNYGYTF.

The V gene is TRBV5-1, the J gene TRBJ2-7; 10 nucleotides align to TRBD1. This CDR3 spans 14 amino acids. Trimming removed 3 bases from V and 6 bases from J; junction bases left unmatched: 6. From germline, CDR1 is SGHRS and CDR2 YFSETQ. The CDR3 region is CASSSGTGDGEQYF. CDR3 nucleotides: TGCGCCAGCAGCTCCGGGACAGGGGACGGCGAGCAGTACTTC.

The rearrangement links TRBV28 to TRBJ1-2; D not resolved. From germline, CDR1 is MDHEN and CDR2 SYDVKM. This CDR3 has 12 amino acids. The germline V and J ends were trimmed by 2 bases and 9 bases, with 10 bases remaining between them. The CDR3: CASSLGQRRYTF. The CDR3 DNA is TGTGCCAGCAGTTTAGGCCAGAGGCGCTACACCTTC.

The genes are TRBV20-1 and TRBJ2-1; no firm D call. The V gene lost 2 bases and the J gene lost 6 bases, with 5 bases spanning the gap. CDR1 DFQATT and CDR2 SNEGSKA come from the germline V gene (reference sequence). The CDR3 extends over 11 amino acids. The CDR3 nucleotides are TGCAGTGCTAGATTCGGCAATGAGCAGTTCTTC. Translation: CSARFGNEQFF.

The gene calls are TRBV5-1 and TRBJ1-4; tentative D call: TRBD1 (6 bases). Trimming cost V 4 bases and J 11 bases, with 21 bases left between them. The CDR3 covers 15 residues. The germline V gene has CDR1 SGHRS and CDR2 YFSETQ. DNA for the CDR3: TGCGCCAGCAGCCCAGACAGGTCTATGCCAGGGAAACTGTTTTTT. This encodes CASSPDRSMPGKLFF.

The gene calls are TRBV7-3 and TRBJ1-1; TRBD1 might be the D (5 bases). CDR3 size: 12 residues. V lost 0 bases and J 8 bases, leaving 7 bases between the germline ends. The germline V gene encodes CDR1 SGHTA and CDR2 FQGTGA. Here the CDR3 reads CASSLTNREAFF. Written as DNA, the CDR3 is TGTGCCAGCAGCTTAACGAACAGGGAAGCTTTCTTT.

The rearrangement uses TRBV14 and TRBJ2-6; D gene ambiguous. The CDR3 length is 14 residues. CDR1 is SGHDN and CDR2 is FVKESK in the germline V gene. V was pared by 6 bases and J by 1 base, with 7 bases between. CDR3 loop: CASRSMSGANVLTF. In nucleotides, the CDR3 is TGTGCCAGCAGGTCAATGTCTGGGGCCAACGTCCTGACTTTC.

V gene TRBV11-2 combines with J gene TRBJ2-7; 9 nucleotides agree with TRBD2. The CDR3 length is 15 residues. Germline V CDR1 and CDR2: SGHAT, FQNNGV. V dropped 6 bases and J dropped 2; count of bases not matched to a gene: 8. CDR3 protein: CASSFSGGVAYEQYF. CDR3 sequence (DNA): TGTGCCAGCAGTTTTAGCGGGGGAGTCGCCTACGAGCAGTACTTC.

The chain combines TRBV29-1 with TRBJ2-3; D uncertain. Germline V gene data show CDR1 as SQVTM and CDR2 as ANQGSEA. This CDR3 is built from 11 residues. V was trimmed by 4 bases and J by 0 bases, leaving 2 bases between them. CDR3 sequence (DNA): TGCAGCGTTGCGAGCACAGATACGCAGTATTTT. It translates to CSVASTDTQYF.

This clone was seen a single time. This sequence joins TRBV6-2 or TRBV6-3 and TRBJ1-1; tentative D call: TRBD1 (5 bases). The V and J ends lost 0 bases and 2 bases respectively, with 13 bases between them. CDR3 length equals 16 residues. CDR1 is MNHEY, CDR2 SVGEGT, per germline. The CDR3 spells CASSYSIWGRNTEAFF. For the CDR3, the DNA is TGTGCCAGCAGTTACTCGATATGGGGCCGCAACACTGAAGCTTTCTTT.

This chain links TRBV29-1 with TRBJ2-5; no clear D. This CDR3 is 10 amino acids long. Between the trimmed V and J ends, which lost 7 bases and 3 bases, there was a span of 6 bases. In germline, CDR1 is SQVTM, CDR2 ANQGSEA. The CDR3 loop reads CSALKETQYF. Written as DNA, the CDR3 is TGCAGCGCCCTAAAAGAGACCCAGTACTTC.

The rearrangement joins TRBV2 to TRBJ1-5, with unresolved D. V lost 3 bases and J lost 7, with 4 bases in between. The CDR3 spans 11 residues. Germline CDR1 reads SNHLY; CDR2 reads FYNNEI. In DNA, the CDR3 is TGTGCCAGCAGTGACGGGCAGCCCCAGCATTTT. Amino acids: CASSDGQPQHF.